The clone carrying this TCR beta chain is a singleton in its sample. Its antigen is not identified. This sample is part of a study of immune cell composition in non-small cell lung cancer. Study conclusions and caveats: Squamous carcinomas (roughly 80%) more often had tumour-associated clones >0.5% than adenocarcinomas (roughly 35%).

TCRdb's table, derived via immunoSEQ multiplex PCR, lists solely in-frame clones and lacks some. The profile shows roughly 16,000 clones, around four fifths of them singletons. Germline V lookup: CDR1 KGHSH, CDR2 LQKENI. The CDR3 sequence is 14 residues long. The V and J ends lost 3 bases and 3 bases respectively, with 11 bases between them. Normal lung was taken at the farthest possible site, at least 3 cm from tumour. The same specimen was also included in a second study, on CD4 T cells in lung cancer. As that report states: Neoantigen-specific CD4+ T-cell clones and TCRs were isolated from blood. Samples were tumor and non-adjacent lung from resected stage I-III patients. Before giving blood, patients had received treatments including platinum chemotherapy, some also nivolumab or pembrolizumab.

This sequence joins TRBV18 and TRBJ2-5, with D possibly being TRBD1 (6 bases). The sequence came from a human donor with non-small cell lung cancer. The sample taken for sequencing was non-adjacent lung tissue. The CDR3 nucleotides read TGTGCCAGCTCACCGTCCACAGGGAAAGAGACCCAGTACTTC. This translates into CASSPSTGKETQYF.